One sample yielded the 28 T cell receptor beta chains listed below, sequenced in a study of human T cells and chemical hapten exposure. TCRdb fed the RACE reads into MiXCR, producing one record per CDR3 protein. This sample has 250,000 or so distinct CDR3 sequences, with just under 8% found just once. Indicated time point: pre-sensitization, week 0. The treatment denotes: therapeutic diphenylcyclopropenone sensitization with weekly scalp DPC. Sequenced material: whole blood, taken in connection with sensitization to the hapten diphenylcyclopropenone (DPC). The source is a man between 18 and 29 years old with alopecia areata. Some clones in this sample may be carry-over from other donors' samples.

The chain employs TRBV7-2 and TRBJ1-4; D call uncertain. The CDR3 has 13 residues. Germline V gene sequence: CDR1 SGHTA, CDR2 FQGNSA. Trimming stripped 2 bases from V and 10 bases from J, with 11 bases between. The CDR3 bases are TGTGCCAGCAGCTTACCCTTCGAAAGAAAACTGTTTTTT. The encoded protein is CASSLPFERKLFF.

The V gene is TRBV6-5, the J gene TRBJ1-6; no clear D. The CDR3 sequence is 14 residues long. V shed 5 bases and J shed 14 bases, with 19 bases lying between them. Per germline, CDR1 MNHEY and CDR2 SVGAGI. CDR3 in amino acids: CASSPGRQWKALHF. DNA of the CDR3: TGTGCCAGCAGTCCCGGACGGCAGTGGAAGGCCCTCCACTTT.

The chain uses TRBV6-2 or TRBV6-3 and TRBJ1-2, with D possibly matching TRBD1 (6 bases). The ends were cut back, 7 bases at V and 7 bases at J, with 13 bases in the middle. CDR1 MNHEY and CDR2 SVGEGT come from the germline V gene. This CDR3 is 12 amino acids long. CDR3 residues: CASKTQGRGYTF. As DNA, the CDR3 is TGTGCCAGCAAGACACAGGGACGTGGCTACACCTTC.

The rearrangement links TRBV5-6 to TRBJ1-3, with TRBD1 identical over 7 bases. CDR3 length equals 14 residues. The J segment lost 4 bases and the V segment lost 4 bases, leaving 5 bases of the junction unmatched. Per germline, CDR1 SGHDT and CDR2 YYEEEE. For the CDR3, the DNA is TGTGCCAGCAGCCGACAGGGTACGGGAAACACCATATATTTT. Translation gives CASSRQGTGNTIYF.

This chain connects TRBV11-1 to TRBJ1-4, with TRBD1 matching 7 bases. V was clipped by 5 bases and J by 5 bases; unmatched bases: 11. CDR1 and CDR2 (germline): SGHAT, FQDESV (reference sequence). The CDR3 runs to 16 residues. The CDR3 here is CASSPYRDSENEKLFF. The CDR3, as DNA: TGTGCCAGCAGCCCCTACCGGGACAGTGAGAATGAAAAACTGTTTTTT.

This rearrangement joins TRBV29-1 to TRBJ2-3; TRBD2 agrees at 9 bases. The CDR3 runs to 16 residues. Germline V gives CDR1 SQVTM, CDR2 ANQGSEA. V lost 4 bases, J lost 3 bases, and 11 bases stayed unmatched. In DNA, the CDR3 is TGCAGCGTTGCTAGCGGGGCTACCAGAGGGACAGATACGCAGTATTTT. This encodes CSVASGATRGTDTQYF.

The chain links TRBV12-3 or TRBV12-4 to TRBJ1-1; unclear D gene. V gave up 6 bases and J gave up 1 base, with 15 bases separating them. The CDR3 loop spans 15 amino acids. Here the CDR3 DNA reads TGTGCCAGCAGCCCATCCTTGACAAGGAACACTGAAGCTTTCTTT. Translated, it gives CASSPSLTRNTEAFF.

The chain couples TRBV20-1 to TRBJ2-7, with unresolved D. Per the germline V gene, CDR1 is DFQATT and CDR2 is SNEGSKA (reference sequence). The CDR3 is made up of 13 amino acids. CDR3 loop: CSTYLQTRYEQYF. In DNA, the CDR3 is TGCAGCACCTACCTTCAGACTCGGTACGAGCAGTACTTC.

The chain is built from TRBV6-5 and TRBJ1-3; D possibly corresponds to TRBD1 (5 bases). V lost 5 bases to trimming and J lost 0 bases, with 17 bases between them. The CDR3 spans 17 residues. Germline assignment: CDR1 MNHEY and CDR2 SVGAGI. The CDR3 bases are TGTGCCAGCAGTCTGAACCGGGACGGGAGCTCTGGAAACACCATATATTTT. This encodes CASSLNRDGSSGNTIYF.

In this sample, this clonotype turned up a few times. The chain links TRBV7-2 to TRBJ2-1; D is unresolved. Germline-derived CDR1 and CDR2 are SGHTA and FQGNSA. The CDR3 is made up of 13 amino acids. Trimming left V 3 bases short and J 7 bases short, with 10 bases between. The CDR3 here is CASSFYYSNEQFF. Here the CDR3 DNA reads TGTGCCAGCAGCTTCTATTACAGTAATGAGCAGTTCTTC.

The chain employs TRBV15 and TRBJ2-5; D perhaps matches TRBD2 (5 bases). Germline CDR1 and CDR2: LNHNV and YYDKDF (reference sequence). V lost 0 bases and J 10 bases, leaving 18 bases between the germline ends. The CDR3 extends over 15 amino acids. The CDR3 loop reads CATSRDRGPAWVQYF. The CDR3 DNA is TGTGCCACCAGCAGAGATCGCGGGCCCGCGTGGGTCCAGTACTTC. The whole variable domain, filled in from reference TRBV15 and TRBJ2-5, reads DAMVIQNPRYQVTQFGKPVTLSCSQTLNHNVMYWYQQKSSQAPKLLFHYYDKDFNNEADTPDNFQSRRPNTSFCFLDIRSPGLGDTAMYLCATSRDRGPAWVQYFGPGTRLLVL.

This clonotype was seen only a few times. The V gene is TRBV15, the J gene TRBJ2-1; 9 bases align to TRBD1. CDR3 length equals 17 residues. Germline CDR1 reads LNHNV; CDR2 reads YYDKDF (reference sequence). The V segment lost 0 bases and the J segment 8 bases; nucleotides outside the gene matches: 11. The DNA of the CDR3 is TGTGCCACCAGCAGAGACGTACCGGGACAGGGTGCCGATGAGCAGTTCTTC. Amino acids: CATSRDVPGQGADEQFF.

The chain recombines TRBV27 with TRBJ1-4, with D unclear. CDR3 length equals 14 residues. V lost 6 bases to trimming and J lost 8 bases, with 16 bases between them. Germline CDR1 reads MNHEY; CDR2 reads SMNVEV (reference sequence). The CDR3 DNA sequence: TGTGCCAGCAGGGGAGGAAGGGAATCGGAAAAACTGTTTTTT. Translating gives CASRGGRESEKLFF.

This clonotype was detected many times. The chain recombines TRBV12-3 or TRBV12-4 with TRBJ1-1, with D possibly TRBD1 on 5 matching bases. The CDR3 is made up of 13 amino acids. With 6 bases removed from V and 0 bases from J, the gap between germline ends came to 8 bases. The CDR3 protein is CASSPGMNTEAFF. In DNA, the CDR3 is TGTGCCAGCAGCCCAGGGATGAACACTGAAGCTTTCTTT.

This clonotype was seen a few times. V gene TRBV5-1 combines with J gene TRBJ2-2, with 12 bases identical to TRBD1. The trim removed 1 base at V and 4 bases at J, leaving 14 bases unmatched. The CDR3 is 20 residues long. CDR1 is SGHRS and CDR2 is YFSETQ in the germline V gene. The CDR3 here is CASSLWGQGASMPFTGELFF. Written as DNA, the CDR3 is TGCGCCAGCAGCTTGTGGGGACAGGGGGCGTCAATGCCTTTCACCGGGGAGCTGTTTTTT.

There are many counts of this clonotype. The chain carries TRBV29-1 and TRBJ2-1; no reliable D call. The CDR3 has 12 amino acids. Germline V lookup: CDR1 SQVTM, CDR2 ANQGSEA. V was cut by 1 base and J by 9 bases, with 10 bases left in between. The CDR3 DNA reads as TGCAGCGTTGAAGCTTTAGGCGGTGAGCAGTTCTTC. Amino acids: CSVEALGGEQFF.

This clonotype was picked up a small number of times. The CDR3 bases are TGTGCCAGCAGTTACCCCGCAGGGGGCCAGCATTTT. This codes for CASSYPAGGQHF. The V call is TRBV6-6, the J call TRBJ1-5, with 7 bases aligning to TRBD1. Unmatched junction bases numbered 4, after V lost 2 bases and J lost 12 bases. Germline V gene sequence: CDR1 MNHNY, CDR2 SVGAGI (reference sequence). This CDR3 spans 12 amino acids.

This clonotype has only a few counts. The CDR3 reads CAISRDSYTGELFF. CDR3 DNA: TGTGCCATCAGCAGGGACTCCTACACCGGGGAGCTGTTTTTT. This chain links TRBV10-3 with TRBJ2-2; D is perhaps TRBD2 (6 bases). Trimming took off 6 bases at V and 3 bases at J, with 11 bases between the two ends. Germline CDR1 ENHRY, CDR2 SYGVKD. The CDR3 contains 14 residues.

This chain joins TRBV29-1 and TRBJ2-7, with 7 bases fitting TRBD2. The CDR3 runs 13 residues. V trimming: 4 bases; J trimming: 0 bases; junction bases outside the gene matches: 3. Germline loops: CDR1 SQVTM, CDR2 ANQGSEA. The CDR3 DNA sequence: TGCAGCGTTGGGGGGGGTAGCTCCTACGAGCAGTACTTC. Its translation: CSVGGGSSYEQYF.

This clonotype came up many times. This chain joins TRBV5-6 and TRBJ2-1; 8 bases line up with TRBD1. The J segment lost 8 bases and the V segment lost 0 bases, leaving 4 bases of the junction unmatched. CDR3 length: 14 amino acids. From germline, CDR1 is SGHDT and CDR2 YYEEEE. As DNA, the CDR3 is TGTGCCAGCAGCTTGGGGACAGGGCAGGATGAGCAGTTCTTC. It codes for CASSLGTGQDEQFF.

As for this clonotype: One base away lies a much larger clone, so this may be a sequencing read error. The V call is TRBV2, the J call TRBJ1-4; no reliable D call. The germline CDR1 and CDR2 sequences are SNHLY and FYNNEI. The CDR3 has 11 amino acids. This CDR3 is CASGEAEKLLF. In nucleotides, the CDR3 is TGTGCCAGCGGTGAGGCTGAAAAACTGCTTTTT. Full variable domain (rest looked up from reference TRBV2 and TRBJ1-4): EPEVTQTPSHQVTQMGQEVILRCVPISNHLYFYWYRQILGQKVEFLVSFYNNEISEKSEIFDDQFSVERPDGSNFTLKIRSTKLEDSAMYFCASGEAEKLLFGSGTQLSVL.

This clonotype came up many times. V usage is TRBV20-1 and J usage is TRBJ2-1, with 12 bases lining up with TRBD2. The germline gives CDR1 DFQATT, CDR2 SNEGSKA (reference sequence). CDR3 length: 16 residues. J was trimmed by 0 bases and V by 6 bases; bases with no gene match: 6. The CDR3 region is CSAQRLAGASYNEQFF. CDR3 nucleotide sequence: TGCAGTGCCCAGAGACTAGCGGGGGCCTCCTACAATGAGCAGTTCTTC.

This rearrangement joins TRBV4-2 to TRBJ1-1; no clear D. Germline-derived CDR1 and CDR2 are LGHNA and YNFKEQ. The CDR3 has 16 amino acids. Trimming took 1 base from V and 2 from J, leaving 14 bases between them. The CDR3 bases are TGTGCCAGCAGCCAAGGGGTATTTGGGAGAAACACTGAAGCTTTCTTT. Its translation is CASSQGVFGRNTEAFF.

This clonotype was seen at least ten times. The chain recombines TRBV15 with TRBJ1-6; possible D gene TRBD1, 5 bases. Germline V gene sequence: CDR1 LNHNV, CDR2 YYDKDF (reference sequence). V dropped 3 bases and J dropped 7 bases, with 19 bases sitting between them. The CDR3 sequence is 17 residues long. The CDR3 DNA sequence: TGTGCCACCAGCAGCCCACAGGCTTACAGGAGGAATTCACCCCTCCACTTT. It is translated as CATSSPQAYRRNSPLHF.

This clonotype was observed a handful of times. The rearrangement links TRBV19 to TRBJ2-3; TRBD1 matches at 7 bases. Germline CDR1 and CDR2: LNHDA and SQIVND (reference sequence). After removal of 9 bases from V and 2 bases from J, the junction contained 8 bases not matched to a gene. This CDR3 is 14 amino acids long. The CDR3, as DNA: TGTGCCAGCACAGACAGGGCTTACACAGATACGCAGTATTTT. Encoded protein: CASTDRAYTDTQYF.

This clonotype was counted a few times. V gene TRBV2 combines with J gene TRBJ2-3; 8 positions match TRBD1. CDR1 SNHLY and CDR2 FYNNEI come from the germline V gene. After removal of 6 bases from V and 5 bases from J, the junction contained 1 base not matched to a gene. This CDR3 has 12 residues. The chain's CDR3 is CASRTGEDTQYF. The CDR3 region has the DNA TGTGCCAGCAGGACAGGGGAAGATACGCAGTATTTT.

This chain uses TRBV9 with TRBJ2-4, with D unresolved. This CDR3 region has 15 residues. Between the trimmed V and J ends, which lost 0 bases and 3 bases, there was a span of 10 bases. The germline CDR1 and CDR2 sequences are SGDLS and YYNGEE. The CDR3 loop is CASSVGRSNKNIQYF. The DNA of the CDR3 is TGTGCCAGCAGCGTAGGTCGCTCGAACAAAAACATTCAGTACTTC.

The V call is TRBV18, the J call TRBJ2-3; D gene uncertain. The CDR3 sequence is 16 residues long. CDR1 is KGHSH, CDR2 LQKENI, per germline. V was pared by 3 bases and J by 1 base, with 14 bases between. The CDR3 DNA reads TGTGCCAGCTCACCTTTGGTGGGCGACCGCACAGATACGCAGTATTTT. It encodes CASSPLVGDRTDTQYF.